This TCR beta chain was identified during a study of glioma-infiltrating T cells. TCR alpha and beta CDR3 regions were amplified from RNA using iRepertoire nested multiplex PCR. MiXCR, applied by TCRdb to the multiplex PCR reads, yields one record per CDR3 protein. This sample has 90,000 or so distinct CDR3 sequences, with 35% to 45% found just once. The TCR originated in a human donor with low-grade glioma or glioblastoma, undergoing nonglioma brain surgery, or in good health (not recorded which). Sequenced input: glioma tissue, nonneoplastic brain tissue, or PBMCs (not recorded which).

The CDR3 sequence is CASRVLAGVYEQYF. As DNA, the CDR3 is TGTGCCAGCAGAGTCCTAGCGGGAGTCTACGAGCAGTACTTC. This sequence joins TRBV6-6 and TRBJ2-7, with 10 bases matching TRBD2. The ends lost 6 bases at V and 3 bases at J; junction bases unmatched: 5. CDR1 MNHNY and CDR2 SVGAGI come from the germline V gene (reference sequence). The CDR3 has 14 residues.